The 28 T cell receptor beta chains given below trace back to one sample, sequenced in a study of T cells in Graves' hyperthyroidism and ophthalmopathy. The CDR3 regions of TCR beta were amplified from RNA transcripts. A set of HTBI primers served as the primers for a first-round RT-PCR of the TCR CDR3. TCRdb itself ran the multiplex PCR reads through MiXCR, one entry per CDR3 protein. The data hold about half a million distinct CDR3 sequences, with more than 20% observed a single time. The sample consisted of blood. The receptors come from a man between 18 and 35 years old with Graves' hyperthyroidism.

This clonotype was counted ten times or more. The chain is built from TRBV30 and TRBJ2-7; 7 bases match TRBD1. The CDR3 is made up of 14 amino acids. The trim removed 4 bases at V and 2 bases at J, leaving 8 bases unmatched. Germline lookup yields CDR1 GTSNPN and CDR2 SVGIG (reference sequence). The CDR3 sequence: CAWIDRAKAYEQYF. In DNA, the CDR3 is TGTGCCTGGATTGACAGGGCTAAAGCCTACGAGCAGTACTTC. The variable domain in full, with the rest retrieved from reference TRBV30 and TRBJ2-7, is SQTIHQWPATLVQPVGSPLSLECTVEGTSNPNLYWYRQAAGRGLQLLFYSVGIGQISSEVPQNLSASRPQDRQFILSSKKLLLSDSGFYLCAWIDRAKAYEQYFGPGTRLTVT.

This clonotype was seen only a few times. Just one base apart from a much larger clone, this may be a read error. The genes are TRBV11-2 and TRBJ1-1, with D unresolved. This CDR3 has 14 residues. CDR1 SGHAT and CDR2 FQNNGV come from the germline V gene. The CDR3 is CASTQSYRFTEACF. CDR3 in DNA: TGTGCCAGCACACAATCCTATAGGTTCACTGAAGCTTGCTTT.

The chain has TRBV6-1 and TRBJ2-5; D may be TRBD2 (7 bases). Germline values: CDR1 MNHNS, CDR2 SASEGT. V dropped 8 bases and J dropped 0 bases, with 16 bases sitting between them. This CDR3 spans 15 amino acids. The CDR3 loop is CASGLGGGYQETQYF. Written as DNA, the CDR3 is TGTGCCAGCGGACTTGGCGGGGGCTACCAAGAGACCCAGTACTTC.

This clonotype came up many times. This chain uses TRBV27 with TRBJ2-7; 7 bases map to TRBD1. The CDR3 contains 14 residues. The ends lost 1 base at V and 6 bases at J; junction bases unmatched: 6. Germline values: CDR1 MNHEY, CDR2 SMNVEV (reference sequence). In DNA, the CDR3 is TGTGCCAGCAGTTTATATGGGACAGCCTTCGAGCAGTACTTC. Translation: CASSLYGTAFEQYF.

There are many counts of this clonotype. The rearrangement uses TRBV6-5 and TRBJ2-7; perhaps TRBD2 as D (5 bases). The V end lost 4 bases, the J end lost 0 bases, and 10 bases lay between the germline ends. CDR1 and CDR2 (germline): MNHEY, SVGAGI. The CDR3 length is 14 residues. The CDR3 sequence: CASSWTSSSYEQYF. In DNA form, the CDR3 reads TGTGCCAGCAGTTGGACTTCCAGCTCCTACGAGCAGTACTTC.

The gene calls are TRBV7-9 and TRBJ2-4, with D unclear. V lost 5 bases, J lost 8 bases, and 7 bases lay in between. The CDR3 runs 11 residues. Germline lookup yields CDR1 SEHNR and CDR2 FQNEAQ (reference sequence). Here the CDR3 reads CASSPRDIQYF. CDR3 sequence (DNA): TGTGCCAGCAGCCCCCGCGACATTCAGTACTTC. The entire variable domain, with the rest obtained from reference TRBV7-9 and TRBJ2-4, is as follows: DTGVSQNPRHKITKRGQNVTFRCDPISEHNRLYWYRQTLGQGPEFLTYFQNEAQLEKSRLLSDRFSAERPKGSFSTLEIQRTEQGDSAMYLCASSPRDIQYFGAGTRLSVL.

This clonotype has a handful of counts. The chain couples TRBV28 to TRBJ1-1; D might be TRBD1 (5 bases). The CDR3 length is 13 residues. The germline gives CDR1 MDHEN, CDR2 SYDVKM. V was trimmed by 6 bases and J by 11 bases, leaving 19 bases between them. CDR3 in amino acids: CASSPRGEIEAFF. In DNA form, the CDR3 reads TGTGCCAGCAGCCCTAGGGGCGAGATCGAGGCTTTCTTT.

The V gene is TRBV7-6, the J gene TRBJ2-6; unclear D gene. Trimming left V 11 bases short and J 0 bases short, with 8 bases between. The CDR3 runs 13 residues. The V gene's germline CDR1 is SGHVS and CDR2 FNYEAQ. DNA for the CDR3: TGTGCCGTACGGAGCTCTGGGGCCAACGTCCTGACTTTC. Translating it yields CAVRSSGANVLTF.

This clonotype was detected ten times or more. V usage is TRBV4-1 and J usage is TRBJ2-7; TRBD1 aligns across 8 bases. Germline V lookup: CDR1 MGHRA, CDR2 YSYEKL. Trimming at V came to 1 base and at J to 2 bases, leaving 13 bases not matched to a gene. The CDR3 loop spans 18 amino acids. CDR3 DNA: TGCGCCAGCAGCCAAGGCCTCAGGGGGCGGACGGAAACCTACGAGCAGTACTTC. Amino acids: CASSQGLRGRTETYEQYF.

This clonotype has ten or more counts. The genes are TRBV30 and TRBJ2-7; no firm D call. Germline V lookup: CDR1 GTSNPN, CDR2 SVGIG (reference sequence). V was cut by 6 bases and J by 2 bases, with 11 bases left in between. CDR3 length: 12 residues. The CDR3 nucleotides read TGTGCCTGTCTAGGTTCGGCCTACGAGCAGTACTTC. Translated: CACLGSAYEQYF.

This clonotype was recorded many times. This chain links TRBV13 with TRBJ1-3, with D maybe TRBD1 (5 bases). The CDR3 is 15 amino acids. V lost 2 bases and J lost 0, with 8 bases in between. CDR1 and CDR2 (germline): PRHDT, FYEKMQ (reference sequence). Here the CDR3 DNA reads TGTGCCAGCAGCTTACAGGGTAACTCTGGAAACACCATATATTTT. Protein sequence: CASSLQGNSGNTIYF.

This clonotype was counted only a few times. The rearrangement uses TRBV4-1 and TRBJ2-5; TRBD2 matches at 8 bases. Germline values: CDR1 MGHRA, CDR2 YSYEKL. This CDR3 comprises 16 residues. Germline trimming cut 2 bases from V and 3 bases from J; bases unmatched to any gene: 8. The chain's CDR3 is CASSQRRGGPEETQYF. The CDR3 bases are TGCGCCAGCAGCCAACGGCGCGGGGGGCCGGAAGAGACCCAGTACTTC.

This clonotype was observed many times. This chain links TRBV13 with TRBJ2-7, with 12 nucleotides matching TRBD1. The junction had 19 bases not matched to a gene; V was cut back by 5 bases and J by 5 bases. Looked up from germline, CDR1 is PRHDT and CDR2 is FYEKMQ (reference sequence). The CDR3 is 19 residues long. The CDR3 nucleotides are TGTGCCAGCAGCAGCCCCTCGGGACAGGGGGCTAAGGGGAGGGACGAGCAGTACTTC. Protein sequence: CASSSPSGQGAKGRDEQYF.

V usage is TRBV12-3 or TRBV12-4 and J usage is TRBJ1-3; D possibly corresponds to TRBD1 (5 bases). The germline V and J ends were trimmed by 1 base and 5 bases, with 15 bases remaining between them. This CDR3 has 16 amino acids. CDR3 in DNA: TGTGCCAGCAGTTTAGTGGGGCAGCTGACTAGAAACACCATATATTTT. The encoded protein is CASSLVGQLTRNTIYF.

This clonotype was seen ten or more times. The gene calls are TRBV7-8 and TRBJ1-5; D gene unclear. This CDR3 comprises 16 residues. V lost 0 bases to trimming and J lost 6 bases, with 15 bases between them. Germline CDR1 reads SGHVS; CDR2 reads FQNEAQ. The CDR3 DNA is TGTGCCAGCAGCTTAGCCCGGGCCGGGAGAGGTCAGCCCCAGCATTTT. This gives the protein CASSLARAGRGQPQHF.

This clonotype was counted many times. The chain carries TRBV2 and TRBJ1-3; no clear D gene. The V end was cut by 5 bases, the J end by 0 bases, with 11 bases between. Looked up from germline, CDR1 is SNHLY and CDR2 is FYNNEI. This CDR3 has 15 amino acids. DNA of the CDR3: TGTGCCAGCAGTACCCGGGGATTCTCTGGAAACACCATATATTTT. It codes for CASSTRGFSGNTIYF.

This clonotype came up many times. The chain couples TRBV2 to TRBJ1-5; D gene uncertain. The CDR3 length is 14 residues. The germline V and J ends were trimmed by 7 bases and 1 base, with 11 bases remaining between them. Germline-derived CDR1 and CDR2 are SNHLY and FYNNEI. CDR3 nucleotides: TGTGCCAGCACTTCATCCGAGAGCAATCAGCCCCAGCATTTT. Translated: CASTSSESNQPQHF.

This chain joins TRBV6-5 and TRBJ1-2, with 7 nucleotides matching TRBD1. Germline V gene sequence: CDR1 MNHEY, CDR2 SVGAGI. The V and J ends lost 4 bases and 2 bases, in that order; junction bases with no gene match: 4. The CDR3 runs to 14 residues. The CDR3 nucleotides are TGTGCCAGCAGTTCGACAGGGCGGAACTATGGCTACACCTTC. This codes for CASSSTGRNYGYTF.

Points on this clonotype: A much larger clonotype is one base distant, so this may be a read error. The CDR3 region has the DNA TGCGCCAGCAGCATCCGACAGGGGAGCAATCAGCCCCATCATTTT. This translates into CASSIRQGSNQPHHF. The V and J genes are TRBV4-1 and TRBJ1-5, with TRBD1 matching over 8 bases. This CDR3 comprises 15 residues. The germline CDR1 and CDR2 sequences are MGHRA and YSYEKL.

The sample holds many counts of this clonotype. As DNA, the CDR3 is TGTGCCAGCAGTTACTCGAAGGTTTACGGGGAGCTGTTTTTT. Protein: CASSYSKVYGELFF. The chain uses TRBV6-5 and TRBJ2-2; D unresolved. CDR1 MNHEY and CDR2 SVGAGI come from the germline V gene. Deletions cut 0 bases from V and 7 bases from J, with 9 bases between. The CDR3 is made up of 14 amino acids.

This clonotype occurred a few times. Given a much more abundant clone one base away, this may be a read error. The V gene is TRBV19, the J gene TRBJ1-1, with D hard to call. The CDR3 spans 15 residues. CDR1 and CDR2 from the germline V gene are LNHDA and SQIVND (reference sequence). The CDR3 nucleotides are TGTGCCAGTAGTATACGCGGTCCCCTGAACACTGAAGCTTGCTTT. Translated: CASSIRGPLNTEACF.

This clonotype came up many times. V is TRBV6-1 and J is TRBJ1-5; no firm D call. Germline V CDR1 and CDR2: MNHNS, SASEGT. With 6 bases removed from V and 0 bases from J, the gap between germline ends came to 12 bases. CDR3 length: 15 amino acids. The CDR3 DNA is TGTGCCAGCAGAAGGACGCAGGATAGCAATCAGCCCCAGCATTTT. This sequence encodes CASRRTQDSNQPQHF.

Here the CDR3 reads CASSPGLMGYGYTF. The CDR3, as DNA: TGTGCCAGCAGCCCGGGCCTCATGGGCTATGGCTACACCTTC. The gene calls are TRBV3-1 and TRBJ1-2; unclear D gene. Germline V CDR1 and CDR2: LGHDT, YNNKEL (reference sequence). Trimming cost V 4 bases and J 4 bases, with 13 bases left between them. The CDR3 runs 14 residues.

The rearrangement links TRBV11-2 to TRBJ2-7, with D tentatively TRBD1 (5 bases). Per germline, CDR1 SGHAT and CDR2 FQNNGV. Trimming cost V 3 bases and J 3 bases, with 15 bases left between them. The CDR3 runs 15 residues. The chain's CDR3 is CASSFYGDSLYEQYF. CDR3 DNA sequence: TGTGCCAGCAGCTTTTATGGTGACAGCCTCTACGAGCAGTACTTC.

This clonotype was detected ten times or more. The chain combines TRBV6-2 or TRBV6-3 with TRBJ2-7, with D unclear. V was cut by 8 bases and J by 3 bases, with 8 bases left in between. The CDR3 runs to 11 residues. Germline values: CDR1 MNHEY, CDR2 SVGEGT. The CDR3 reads CASVSRYEQYF. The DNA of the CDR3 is TGTGCCAGCGTCTCCCGCTACGAGCAGTACTTC.

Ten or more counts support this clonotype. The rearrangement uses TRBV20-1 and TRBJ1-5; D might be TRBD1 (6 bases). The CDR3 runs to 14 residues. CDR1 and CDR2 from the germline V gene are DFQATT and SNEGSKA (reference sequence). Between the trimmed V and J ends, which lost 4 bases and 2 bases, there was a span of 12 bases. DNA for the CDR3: TGCAGTGCTAAGGGGGAGGGGGGCAATCAGCCCCAGCATTTT. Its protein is CSAKGEGGNQPQHF.

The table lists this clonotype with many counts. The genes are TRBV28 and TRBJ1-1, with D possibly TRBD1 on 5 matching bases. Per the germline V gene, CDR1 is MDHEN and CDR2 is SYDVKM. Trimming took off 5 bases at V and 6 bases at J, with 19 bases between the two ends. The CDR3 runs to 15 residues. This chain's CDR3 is CASSGPSGGYPEAFF. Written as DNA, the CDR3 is TGTGCCAGCAGTGGACCGTCTGGGGGGTATCCTGAAGCTTTCTTT.

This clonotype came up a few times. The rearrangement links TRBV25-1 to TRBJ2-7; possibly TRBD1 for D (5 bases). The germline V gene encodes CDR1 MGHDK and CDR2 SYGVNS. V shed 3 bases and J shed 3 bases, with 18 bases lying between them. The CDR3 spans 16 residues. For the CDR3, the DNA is TGTGCCAGCAGTGACACGACCACAGGACCGTTCTACGAGCAGTACTTC. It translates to CASSDTTTGPFYEQYF.